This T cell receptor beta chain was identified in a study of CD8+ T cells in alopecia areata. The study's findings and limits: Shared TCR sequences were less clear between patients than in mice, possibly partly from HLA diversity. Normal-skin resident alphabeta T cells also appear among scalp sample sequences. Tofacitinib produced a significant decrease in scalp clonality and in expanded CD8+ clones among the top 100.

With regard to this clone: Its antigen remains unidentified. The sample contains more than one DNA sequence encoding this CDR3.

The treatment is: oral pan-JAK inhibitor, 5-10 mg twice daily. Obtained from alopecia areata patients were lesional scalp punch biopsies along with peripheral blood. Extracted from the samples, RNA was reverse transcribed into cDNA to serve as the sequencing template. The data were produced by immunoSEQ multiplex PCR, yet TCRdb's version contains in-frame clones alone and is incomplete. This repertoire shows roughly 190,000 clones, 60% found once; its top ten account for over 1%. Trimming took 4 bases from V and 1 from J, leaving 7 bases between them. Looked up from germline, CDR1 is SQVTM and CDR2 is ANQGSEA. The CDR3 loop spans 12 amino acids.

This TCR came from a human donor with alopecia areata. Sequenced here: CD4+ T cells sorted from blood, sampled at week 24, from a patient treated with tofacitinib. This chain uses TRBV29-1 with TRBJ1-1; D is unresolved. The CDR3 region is CSVVRGNTEAFF. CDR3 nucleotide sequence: TGCAGCGTTGTACGAGGGAACACTGAAGCTTTCTTT.